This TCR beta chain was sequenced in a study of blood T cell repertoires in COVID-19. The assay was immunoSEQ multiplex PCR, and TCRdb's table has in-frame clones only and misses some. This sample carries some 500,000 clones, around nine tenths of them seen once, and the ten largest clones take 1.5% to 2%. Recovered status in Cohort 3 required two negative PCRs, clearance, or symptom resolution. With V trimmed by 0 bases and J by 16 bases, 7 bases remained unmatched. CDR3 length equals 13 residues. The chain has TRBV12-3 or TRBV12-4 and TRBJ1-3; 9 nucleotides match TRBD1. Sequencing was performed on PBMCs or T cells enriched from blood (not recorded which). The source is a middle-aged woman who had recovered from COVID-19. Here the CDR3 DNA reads TGTGCCAGCAGTTTAGCGGGACAGGGTTATTTCTATTTT. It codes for CASSLAGQGYFYF.